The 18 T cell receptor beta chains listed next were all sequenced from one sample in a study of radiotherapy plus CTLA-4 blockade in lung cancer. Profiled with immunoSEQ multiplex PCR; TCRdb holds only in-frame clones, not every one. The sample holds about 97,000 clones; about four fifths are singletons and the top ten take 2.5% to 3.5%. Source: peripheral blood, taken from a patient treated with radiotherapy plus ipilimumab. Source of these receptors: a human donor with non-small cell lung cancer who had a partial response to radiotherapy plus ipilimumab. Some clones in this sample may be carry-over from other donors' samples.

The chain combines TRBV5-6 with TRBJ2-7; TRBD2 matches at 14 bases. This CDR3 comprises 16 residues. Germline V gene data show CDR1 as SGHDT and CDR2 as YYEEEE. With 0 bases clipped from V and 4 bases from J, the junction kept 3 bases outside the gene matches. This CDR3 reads CASSLGLAGGHYEQYF. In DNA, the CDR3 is TGTGCCAGCAGCTTGGGACTAGCGGGGGGGCATTACGAGCAGTACTTC.

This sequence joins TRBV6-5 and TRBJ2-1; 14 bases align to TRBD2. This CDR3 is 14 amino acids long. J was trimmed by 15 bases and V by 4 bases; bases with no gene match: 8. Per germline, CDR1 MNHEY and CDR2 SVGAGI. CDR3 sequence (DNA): TGTGCCAGCAGTTCACAGGGACTAGCGGGAGTAGGGTTCTTC. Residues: CASSSQGLAGVGFF.

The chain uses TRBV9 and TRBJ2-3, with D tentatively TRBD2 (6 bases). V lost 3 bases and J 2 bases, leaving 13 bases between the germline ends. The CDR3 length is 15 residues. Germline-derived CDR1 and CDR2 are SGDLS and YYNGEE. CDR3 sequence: CASSAPGLNTDTQYF. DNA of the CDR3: TGTGCCAGCAGCGCTCCGGGACTCAACACAGATACGCAGTATTTT.

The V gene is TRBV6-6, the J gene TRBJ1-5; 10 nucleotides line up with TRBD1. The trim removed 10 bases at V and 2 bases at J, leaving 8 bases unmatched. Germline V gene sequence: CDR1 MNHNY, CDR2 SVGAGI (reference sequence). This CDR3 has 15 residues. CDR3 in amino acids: CATRQGARGNQPQHF. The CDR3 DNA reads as TGTGCCACTCGACAGGGGGCAAGGGGCAATCAGCCCCAGCATTTT.

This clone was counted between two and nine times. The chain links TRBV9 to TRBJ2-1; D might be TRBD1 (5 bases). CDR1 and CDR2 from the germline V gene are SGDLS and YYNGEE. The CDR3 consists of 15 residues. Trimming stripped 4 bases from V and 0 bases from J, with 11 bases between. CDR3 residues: CASSPREGSYNEQFF. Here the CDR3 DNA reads TGTGCCAGCAGCCCCAGGGAAGGCTCCTACAATGAGCAGTTCTTC.

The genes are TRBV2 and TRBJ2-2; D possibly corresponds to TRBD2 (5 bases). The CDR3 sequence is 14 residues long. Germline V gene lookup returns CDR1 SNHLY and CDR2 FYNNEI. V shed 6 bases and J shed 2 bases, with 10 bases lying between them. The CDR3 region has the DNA TGTGCCAGCAGCCGTCTAGCAAACACCGGGGAGCTGTTTTTT. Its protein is CASSRLANTGELFF.

The CDR3 loop reads CASSPGGPAYEQYF. The CDR3 DNA reads as TGCGCCAGCAGCCCGGGTGGCCCAGCCTACGAGCAGTACTTC. The J gene is TRBJ2-5, the V gene TRBV5-1; no definite D call. With the DNA end fitting TRBJ2-7 better, the J assignment may be wrong. The length of the CDR3 is 14 residues. Germline CDR1 is SGHRS and CDR2 is YFSETQ.

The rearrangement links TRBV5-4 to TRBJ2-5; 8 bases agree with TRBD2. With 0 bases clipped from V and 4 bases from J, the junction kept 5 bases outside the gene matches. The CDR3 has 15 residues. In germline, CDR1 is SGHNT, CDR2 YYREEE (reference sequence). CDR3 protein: CASSLAAGGVETQYF. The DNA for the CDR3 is TGTGCCAGCAGCTTGGCGGCGGGGGGAGTAGAGACCCAGTACTTC.

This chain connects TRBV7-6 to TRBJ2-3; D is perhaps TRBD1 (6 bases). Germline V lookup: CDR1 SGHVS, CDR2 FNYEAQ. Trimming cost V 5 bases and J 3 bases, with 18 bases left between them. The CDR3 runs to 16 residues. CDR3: CASSLSSRGWTDTQYF. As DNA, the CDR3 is TGTGCCAGCAGCCTCTCCAGTAGGGGGTGGACAGATACGCAGTATTTT.

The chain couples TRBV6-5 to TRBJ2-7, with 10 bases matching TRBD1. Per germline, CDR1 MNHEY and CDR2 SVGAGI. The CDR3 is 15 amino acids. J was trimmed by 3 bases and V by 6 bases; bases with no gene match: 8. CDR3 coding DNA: TGTGCCAGCAGAGCCGGGACAGGGGTCCTCTACGAGCAGTACTTC. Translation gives CASRAGTGVLYEQYF.

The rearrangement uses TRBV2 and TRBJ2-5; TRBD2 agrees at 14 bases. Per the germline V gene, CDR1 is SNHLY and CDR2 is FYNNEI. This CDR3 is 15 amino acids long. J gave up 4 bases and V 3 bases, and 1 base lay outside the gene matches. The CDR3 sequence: CASSDGTSGGETQYF. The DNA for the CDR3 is TGTGCCAGCAGTGATGGGACTAGCGGGGGAGAGACCCAGTACTTC. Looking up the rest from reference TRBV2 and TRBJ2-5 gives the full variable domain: EPEVTQTPSHQVTQMGQEVILRCVPISNHLYFYWYRQILGQKVEFLVSFYNNEISEKSEIFDDQFSVERPDGSNFTLKIRSTKLEDSAMYFCASSDGTSGGETQYFGPGTRLLVL.

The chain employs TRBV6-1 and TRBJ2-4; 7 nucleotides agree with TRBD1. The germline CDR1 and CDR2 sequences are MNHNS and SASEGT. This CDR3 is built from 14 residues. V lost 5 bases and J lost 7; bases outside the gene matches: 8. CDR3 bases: TGTGCCAGCAGTCCGGGACAGCCGCTGAACATTCAGTACTTC. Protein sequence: CASSPGQPLNIQYF.

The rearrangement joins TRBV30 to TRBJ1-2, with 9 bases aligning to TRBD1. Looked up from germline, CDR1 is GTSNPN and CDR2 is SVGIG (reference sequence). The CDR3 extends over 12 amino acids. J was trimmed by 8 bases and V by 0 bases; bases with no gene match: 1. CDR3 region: CAWSVGTGGYTF. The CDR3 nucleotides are TGTGCCTGGAGTGTCGGGACAGGGGGCTACACCTTC.

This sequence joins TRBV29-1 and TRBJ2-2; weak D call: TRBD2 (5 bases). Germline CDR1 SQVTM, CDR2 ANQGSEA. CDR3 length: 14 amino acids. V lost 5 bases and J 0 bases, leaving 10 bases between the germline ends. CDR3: CSVRSGSNTGELFF. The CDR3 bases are TGCAGCGTTCGTTCGGGGTCGAACACCGGGGAGCTGTTTTTT.

As DNA, the CDR3 is TGCGCCAGCAGCTTGGAATCGACAGGGTATTATAGCTACACCTTC. It codes for CASSLESTGYYSYTF. V and J are TRBV5-1 and TRBJ1-2; 7 bases fit TRBD1. Germline CDR1 is SGHRS and CDR2 is YFSETQ. This CDR3 spans 15 amino acids. After removal of 0 bases from V and 9 bases from J, the junction contained 11 bases not matched to a gene.

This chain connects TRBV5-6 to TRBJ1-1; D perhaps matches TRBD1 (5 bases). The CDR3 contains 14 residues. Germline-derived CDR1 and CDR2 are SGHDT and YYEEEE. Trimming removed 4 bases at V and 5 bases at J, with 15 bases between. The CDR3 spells CASSPRRGWTEAFF. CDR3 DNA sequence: TGTGCCAGCAGCCCGCGGAGGGGTTGGACTGAAGCTTTCTTT.

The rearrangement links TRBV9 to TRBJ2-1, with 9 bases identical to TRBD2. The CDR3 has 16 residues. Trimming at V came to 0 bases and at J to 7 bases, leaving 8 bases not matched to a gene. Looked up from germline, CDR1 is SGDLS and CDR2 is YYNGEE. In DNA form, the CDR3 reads TGTGCCAGCAGCGTAGCTCCTAGCGGGGAGCGTAATGAGCAGTTCTTC. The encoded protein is CASSVAPSGERNEQFF.

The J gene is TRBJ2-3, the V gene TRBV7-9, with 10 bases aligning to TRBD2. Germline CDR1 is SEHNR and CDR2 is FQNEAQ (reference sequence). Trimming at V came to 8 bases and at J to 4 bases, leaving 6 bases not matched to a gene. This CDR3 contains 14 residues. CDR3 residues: CASLVLAGADTQYF. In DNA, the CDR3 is TGTGCCAGCTTAGTCCTAGCGGGAGCAGATACGCAGTATTTT.